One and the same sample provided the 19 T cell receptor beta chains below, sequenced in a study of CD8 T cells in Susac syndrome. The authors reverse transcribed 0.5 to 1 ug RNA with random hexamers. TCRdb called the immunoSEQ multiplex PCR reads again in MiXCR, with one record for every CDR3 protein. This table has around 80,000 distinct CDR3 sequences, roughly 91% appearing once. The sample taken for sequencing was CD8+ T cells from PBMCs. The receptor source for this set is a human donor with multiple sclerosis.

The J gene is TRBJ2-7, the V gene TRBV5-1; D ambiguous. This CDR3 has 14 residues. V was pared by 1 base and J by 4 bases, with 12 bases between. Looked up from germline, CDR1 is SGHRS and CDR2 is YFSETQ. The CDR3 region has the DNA TGCGCCAGCAGCTTGACATCCCCCATATACGAGCAGTACTTC. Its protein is CASSLTSPIYEQYF. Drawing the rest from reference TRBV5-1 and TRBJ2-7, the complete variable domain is KAGVTQTPRYLIKTRGQQVTLSCSPISGHRSVSWYQQTPGQGLQFLFEYFSETQRNKGNFPGRFSGRQFSNSRSEMNVSTLELGDSALYLCASSLTSPIYEQYFGPGTRLTVT.

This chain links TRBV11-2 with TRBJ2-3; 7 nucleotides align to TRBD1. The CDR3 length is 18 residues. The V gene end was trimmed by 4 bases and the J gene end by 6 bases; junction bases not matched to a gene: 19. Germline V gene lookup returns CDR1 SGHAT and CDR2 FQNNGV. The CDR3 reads CASSYYRGPRTLGDTQYF. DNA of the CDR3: TGTGCCAGCAGCTACTATAGGGGGCCTCGGACCCTCGGGGATACGCAGTATTTT.

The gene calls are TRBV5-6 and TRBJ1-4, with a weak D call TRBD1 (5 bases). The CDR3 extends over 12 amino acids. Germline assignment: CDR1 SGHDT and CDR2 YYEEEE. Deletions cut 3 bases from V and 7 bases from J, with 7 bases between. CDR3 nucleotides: TGTGCCAGCAGCTCCCAGGGTGAAAAACTGTTTTTT. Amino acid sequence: CASSSQGEKLFF.

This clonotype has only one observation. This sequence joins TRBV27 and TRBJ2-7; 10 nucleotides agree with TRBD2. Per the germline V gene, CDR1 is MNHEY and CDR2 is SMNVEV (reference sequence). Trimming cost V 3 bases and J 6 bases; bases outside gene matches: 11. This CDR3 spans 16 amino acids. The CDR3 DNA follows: TGTGCCAGCAGTTTCCTCCGAGCGGGAGGGCCAACCGAGCAGTACTTC. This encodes CASSFLRAGGPTEQYF.

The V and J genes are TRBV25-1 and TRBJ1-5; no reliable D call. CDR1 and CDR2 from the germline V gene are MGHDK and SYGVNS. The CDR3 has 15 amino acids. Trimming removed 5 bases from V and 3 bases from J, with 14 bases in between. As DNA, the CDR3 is TGTGCCAGCAGTTTTTGTGAGGGAGCCAATCAGCCCCAGCATTTT. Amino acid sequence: CASSFCEGANQPQHF. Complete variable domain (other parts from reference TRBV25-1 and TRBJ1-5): EADIYQTPRYLVIGTGKKITLECSQTMGHDKMYWYQQDPGMELHLIHYSYGVNSTEKGDLSSESTVSRIRTEHFPLTLESARPSHTSQYLCASSFCEGANQPQHFGDGTRLSIL.

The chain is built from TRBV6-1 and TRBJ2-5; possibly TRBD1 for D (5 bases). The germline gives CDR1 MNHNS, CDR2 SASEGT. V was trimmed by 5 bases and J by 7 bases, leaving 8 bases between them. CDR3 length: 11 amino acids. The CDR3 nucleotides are TGTGCCAGCAGTTCCCAGGGGACCCAGTACTTC. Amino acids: CASSSQGTQYF.

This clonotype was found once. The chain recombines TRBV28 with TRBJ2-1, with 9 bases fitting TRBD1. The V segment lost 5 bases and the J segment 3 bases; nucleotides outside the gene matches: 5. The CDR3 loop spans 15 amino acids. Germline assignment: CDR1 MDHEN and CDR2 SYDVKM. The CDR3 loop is CASSPRDRDYNEQFF. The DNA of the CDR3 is TGTGCCAGCAGTCCCCGGGACAGGGACTACAATGAGCAGTTCTTC.

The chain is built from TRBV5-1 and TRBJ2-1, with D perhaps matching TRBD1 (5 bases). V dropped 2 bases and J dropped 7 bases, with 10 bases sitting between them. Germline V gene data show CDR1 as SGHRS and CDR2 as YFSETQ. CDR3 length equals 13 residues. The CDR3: CASSLPRENEQFF. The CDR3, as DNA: TGCGCCAGCAGCTTACCCAGGGAAAATGAGCAGTTCTTC. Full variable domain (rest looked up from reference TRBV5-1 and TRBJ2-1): KAGVTQTPRYLIKTRGQQVTLSCSPISGHRSVSWYQQTPGQGLQFLFEYFSETQRNKGNFPGRFSGRQFSNSRSEMNVSTLELGDSALYLCASSLPRENEQFFGPGTRLTVL.

This chain's CDR3 is CASSFGENVNGELFF. The CDR3 DNA is TGTGCCAGCAGTTTTGGGGAGAACGTAAACGGGGAGCTGTTTTTT. The chain employs TRBV12-3 or TRBV12-4 and TRBJ2-2; tentative D call: TRBD2 (5 bases). This CDR3 comprises 15 residues. Trimming pared 3 bases from V and 7 bases from J, leaving 15 bases between.

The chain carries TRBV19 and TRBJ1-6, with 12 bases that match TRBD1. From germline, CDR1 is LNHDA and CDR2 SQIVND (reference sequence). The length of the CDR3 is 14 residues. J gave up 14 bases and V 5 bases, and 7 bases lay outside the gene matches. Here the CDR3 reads CASSRGTGGPTLHF. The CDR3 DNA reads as TGTGCCAGTAGTCGCGGGACAGGGGGCCCAACCCTCCACTTT.

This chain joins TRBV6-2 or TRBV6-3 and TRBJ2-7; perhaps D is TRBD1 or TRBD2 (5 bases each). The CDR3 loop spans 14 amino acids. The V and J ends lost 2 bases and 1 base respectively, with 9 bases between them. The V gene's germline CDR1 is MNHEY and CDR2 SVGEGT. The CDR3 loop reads CASSYGTESYEQYF. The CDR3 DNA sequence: TGTGCCAGCAGTTACGGGACGGAATCCTACGAGCAGTACTTC.

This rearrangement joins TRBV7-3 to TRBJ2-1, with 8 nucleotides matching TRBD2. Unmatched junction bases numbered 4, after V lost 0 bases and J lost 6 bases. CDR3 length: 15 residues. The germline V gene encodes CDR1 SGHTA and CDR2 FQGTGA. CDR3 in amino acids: CASSLTSGTGNEQFF. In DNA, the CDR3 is TGTGCCAGCAGCTTAACTAGCGGGACTGGCAATGAGCAGTTCTTC.

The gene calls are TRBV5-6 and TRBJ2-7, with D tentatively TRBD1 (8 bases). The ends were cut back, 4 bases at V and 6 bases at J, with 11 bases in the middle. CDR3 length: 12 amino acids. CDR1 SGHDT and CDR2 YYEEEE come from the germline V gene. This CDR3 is CASSHRGGEQYF. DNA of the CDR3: TGTGCCAGCAGCCACAGGGGGGGCGAGCAGTACTTC.

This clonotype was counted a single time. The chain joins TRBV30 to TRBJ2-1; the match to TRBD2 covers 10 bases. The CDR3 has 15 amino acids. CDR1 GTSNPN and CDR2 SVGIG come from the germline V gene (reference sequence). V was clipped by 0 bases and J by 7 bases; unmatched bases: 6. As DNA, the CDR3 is TGTGCCTGGAGTGTGTTAGCGGGAGGCCCTAATGAGCAGTTCTTC. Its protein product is CAWSVLAGGPNEQFF.

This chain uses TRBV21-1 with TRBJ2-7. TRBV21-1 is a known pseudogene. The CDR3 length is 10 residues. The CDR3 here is CASSTHEQYF. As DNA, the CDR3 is TGTGCCAGCAGCACCCACGAGCAGTACTTC.

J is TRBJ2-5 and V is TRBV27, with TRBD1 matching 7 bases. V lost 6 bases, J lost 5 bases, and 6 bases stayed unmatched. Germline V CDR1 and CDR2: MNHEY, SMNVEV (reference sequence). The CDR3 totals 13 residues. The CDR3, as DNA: TGTGCCAGCAGATCACAGGGGTGGGAGACCCAGTACTTC. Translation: CASRSQGWETQYF.

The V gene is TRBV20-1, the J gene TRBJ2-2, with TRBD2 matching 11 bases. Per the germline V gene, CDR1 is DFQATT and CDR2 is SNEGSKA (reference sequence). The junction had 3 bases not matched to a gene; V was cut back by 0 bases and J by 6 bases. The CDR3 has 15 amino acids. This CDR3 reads CSARDELAGAGELFF. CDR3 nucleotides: TGCAGTGCTAGAGATGAACTAGCGGGAGCCGGGGAGCTGTTTTTT.

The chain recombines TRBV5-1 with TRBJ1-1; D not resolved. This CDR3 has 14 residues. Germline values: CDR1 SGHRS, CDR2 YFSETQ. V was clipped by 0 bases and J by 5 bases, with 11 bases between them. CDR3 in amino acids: CASSLVGSGTEAFF. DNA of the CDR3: TGCGCCAGCAGCTTGGTGGGGTCGGGAACTGAAGCTTTCTTT.

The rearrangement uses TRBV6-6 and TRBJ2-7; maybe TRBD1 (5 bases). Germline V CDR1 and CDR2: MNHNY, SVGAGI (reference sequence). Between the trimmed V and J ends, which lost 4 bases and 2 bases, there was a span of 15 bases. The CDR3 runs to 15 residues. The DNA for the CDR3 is TGTGCCAGCAGTTTCGGACACGCTCTTACCTACGAGCAGTACTTC. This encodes CASSFGHALTYEQYF.